The next 18 T cell receptor beta chains were all read from a single sample in a study of blood T cell repertoires in COVID-19. Libraries were prepared by immunoSEQ multiplex PCR; TCRdb keeps only in-frame clonotypes and omits some of them. This sample has fewer than 250,000 clones, with just under 85% found just once. The sequenced sample consisted of peripheral blood. These receptors came from a man in his fifties or sixties with acute or convalescent COVID-19.

This chain connects TRBV29-1 to TRBJ2-1, with D tentatively TRBD2 (6 bases). CDR1 and CDR2 from the germline V gene are SQVTM and ANQGSEA. Between the trimmed V and J ends, which lost 6 bases and 8 bases, there was a span of 14 bases. The CDR3 is 12 residues long. CDR3 bases: TGCAGCGTGAGGAGGAGGGAGGATGAGCAGTTCTTC. Translation: CSVRRREDEQFF.

The chain links TRBV5-6 to TRBJ2-2, with a weak D call TRBD1 (6 bases). Looked up from germline, CDR1 is SGHDT and CDR2 is YYEEEE. CDR3 length: 16 amino acids. The V and J ends lost 2 bases and 0 bases respectively, with 11 bases between them. CDR3 in amino acids: CASSLPGTPNTGELFF. DNA for the CDR3: TGTGCCAGCAGCTTACCCGGGACACCGAACACCGGGGAGCTGTTTTTT.

The chain uses TRBV30 and TRBJ2-5; no clear D gene. Trimming removed 0 bases at V and 2 bases at J, with 4 bases between. There are 12 residues in the CDR3. The germline gives CDR1 GTSNPN, CDR2 SVGIG (reference sequence). CDR3 bases: TGTGCCTGGAGTGTACAGCAAGAGACCCAGTACTTC. Translation: CAWSVQQETQYF.

The chain links TRBV19 to TRBJ1-6, with a possible D match to TRBD1 (5 bases). CDR3 length equals 14 residues. V dropped 4 bases and J dropped 7 bases, with 11 bases sitting between them. CDR1 LNHDA and CDR2 SQIVND come from the germline V gene (reference sequence). The CDR3 coding sequence is TGTGCCAGTAGTACCGGGACTGGGAATTCACCCCTCCACTTT. Translated, it gives CASSTGTGNSPLHF.

This clone was observed at least ten times. Other DNA sequences in the sample encode the same CDR3. CDR3 coding DNA: TGCGCCAGCAGCCAAGTACCCCTGGGGGGGAACACCGGGGAGCTGTTTTTT. It yields the protein CASSQVPLGGNTGELFF. The chain combines TRBV4-1 with TRBJ2-2, with D possibly TRBD2 on 6 matching bases. CDR1 is MGHRA, CDR2 YSYEKL, per germline. The CDR3 runs to 17 residues. Trimming removed 1 base at V and 1 base at J, with 13 bases between.

This chain uses TRBV6-2 or TRBV6-3 with TRBJ2-1; TRBD2 aligns across 8 bases. The CDR3 is made up of 17 amino acids. Germline trimming cut 1 base from V and 8 bases from J; bases unmatched to any gene: 13. Germline V gene lookup returns CDR1 MNHEY and CDR2 SVGEGT. CDR3 DNA: TGTGCCAGCAGTTACTTCGGGTCCAGCGGGAGTATCTATGAGCAGTTCTTC. It yields the protein CASSYFGSSGSIYEQFF.

The chain carries TRBV7-8 and TRBJ1-1, with a tentative D call TRBD1 (5 bases). Per germline, CDR1 SGHVS and CDR2 FQNEAQ. The length of the CDR3 is 14 residues. V dropped 2 bases and J dropped 3 bases, with 10 bases sitting between them. The CDR3, as DNA: TGTGCCAGCAGCTTACTTGGAGGGGACACTGAAGCTTTCTTT. It is translated as CASSLLGGDTEAFF.

The chain combines TRBV18 with TRBJ1-2, with TRBD1 identical over 7 bases. The CDR3 runs to 18 residues. The V gene end was trimmed by 5 bases and the J gene end by 6 bases; junction bases not matched to a gene: 21. CDR1 and CDR2 (germline): KGHSH, LQKENI. This chain's CDR3 is CASSTVGRGKKKIDGYTF. The CDR3 DNA reads as TGTGCCAGCTCAACAGTCGGCAGGGGGAAGAAGAAAATCGATGGCTACACCTTC.

V usage is TRBV7-9 and J usage is TRBJ1-1; 9 nucleotides align to TRBD1. CDR1 and CDR2 from the germline V gene are SEHNR and FQNEAQ (reference sequence). Unmatched junction bases numbered 9, after V lost 6 bases and J lost 4 bases. This CDR3 region has 15 residues. CDR3 loop: CASSWEGTGPTEAFF. CDR3 coding DNA: TGTGCCAGCAGTTGGGAAGGGACAGGGCCCACTGAAGCTTTCTTT.

V usage is TRBV13 and J usage is TRBJ2-1; TRBD2 might be the D (5 bases). CDR1 and CDR2 from the germline V gene are PRHDT and FYEKMQ (reference sequence). The CDR3 runs 15 residues. V was cut by 6 bases and J by 0 bases, with 12 bases left in between. CDR3 region: CASRPSGSSYNEQFF. The CDR3 DNA sequence: TGTGCCAGCAGACCCTCTGGGAGCTCCTACAATGAGCAGTTCTTC.

This chain links TRBV5-1 with TRBJ2-3; no clear D. Trimming stripped 0 bases from V and 0 bases from J, with 5 bases between. The CDR3 has 14 residues. Per the germline V gene, CDR1 is SGHRS and CDR2 is YFSETQ. Here the CDR3 DNA reads TGCGCCAGCAGCTTGGACAGAAGCACAGATACGCAGTATTTT. It codes for CASSLDRSTDTQYF. The variable domain in full, completed from reference TRBV5-1 and TRBJ2-3, reads KAGVTQTPRYLIKTRGQQVTLSCSPISGHRSVSWYQQTPGQGLQFLFEYFSETQRNKGNFPGRFSGRQFSNSRSEMNVSTLELGDSALYLCASSLDRSTDTQYFGPGTRLTVL.

The V and J genes are TRBV10-3 and TRBJ2-4, with a tentative D call TRBD2 (7 bases). The germline CDR1 and CDR2 sequences are ENHRY and SYGVKD. Between the trimmed V and J ends, which lost 0 bases and 7 bases, there was a span of 16 bases. This CDR3 is 16 amino acids long. The CDR3 region is CAISESMGGAWNIQYF. As DNA, the CDR3 is TGTGCCATCAGTGAGTCGATGGGGGGGGCGTGGAACATTCAGTACTTC.

This chain's CDR3 is CASSLDQANSPLHF. The CDR3 DNA is TGTGCCAGCAGCTTAGATCAGGCCAATTCACCCCTCCACTTT. This chain uses TRBV11-2 with TRBJ1-6; no definite D call. V was clipped by 0 bases and J by 7 bases, with 7 bases between them. CDR3 length equals 14 residues. The germline V gene encodes CDR1 SGHAT and CDR2 FQNNGV.

The gene calls are TRBV5-4 and TRBJ2-7, with 8 bases matching TRBD1. Germline trimming cut 4 bases from V and 1 base from J; bases unmatched to any gene: 1. Per germline, CDR1 SGHNT and CDR2 YYREEE (reference sequence). The CDR3 runs to 13 residues. CDR3 DNA: TGTGCCAGCAGCAGGGACAGGTCCTACGAGCAGTACTTC. Its protein product is CASSRDRSYEQYF.

The chain recombines TRBV28 with TRBJ2-1; D is perhaps TRBD2 (5 bases). The CDR3 totals 12 residues. V lost 7 bases to trimming and J lost 6 bases, with 10 bases between them. CDR1 and CDR2 from the germline V gene are MDHEN and SYDVKM. CDR3 sequence (DNA): TGTGCCAGCATCGCAAGCGGCAATGAGCAGTTCTTC. Its translation is CASIASGNEQFF.

V gene TRBV19 combines with J gene TRBJ1-1, with 11 bases aligning to TRBD1. After removal of 9 bases from V and 0 bases from J, the junction contained 6 bases not matched to a gene. CDR3 length: 15 residues. Germline CDR1 and CDR2: LNHDA and SQIVND (reference sequence). The CDR3 here is CASRGQGGLNTEAFF. CDR3 coding DNA: TGTGCCAGCCGGGGACAGGGGGGCCTGAACACTGAAGCTTTCTTT. Looking up the rest from reference TRBV19 and TRBJ1-1 gives the full variable domain: DGGITQSPKYLFRKEGQNVTLSCEQNLNHDAMYWYRQDPGQGLRLIYYSQIVNDFQKGDIAEGYSVSREKKESFPLTVTSAQKNPTAFYLCASRGQGGLNTEAFFGQGTRLTVV.

J is TRBJ1-1 and V is TRBV29-1; D possibly corresponds to TRBD1 (6 bases). Per germline, CDR1 SQVTM and CDR2 ANQGSEA. Trimming took 5 bases from V and 4 from J, leaving 17 bases between them. This CDR3 has 14 residues. Written as DNA, the CDR3 is TGCAGCGTTTTCACAGGGAAGAGGGGCACTGAAGCTTTCTTT. Protein sequence: CSVFTGKRGTEAFF.

This clone was found a few times. The chain has TRBV27 and TRBJ2-3; TRBD1 might be the D (5 bases). Germline assignment: CDR1 MNHEY and CDR2 SMNVEV (reference sequence). The germline V and J ends were trimmed by 1 base and 2 bases, with 10 bases remaining between them. The CDR3 runs 15 residues. As DNA, the CDR3 is TGTGCCAGCAGTTTATTGACAGTTCTCACAGATACGCAGTATTTT. Its protein product is CASSLLTVLTDTQYF.